This entry lists 20 T cell receptor beta chains sequenced from one sample in a study of cytomegalovirus exposure and HLA in healthy donors. With 60 Vbeta and 13 Jbeta primers, the PCR was carried out. TCRdb's table, derived via immunoSEQ multiplex PCR, lists solely in-frame clones and lacks some. Of nearly 110,000 clones listed, over 75% are singletons. Sequencing input: PBMCs. The receptors here all came from a man aged 55 to 69 in good health and CMV-seronegative.

V usage is TRBV6-1 and J usage is TRBJ2-7, with D maybe TRBD1 (6 bases). Germline V gene lookup returns CDR1 MNHNS and CDR2 SASEGT. The CDR3 runs 13 residues. The V and J ends lost 4 bases and 6 bases respectively, with 13 bases between them. The CDR3 loop reads CASSVTGKGEQYF. CDR3 nucleotides: TGTGCCAGCAGTGTTACAGGGAAGGGCGAGCAGTACTTC.

The rearrangement links TRBV4-2 to TRBJ1-1, with TRBD1 matching over 9 bases. V gave up 4 bases and J gave up 4 bases; unmatched junction bases: 7. The CDR3 is made up of 15 amino acids. The germline V gene encodes CDR1 LGHNA and CDR2 YNFKEQ. The chain's CDR3 is CASSRAGTGPTEAFF. The CDR3 coding sequence is TGTGCCAGCAGCCGAGCCGGGACAGGGCCCACTGAAGCTTTCTTT.

The rearrangement links TRBV7-3 to TRBJ2-2; TRBD2 agrees at 7 bases. Trimming cost V 0 bases and J 5 bases; bases outside gene matches: 6. This CDR3 contains 16 residues. Germline V gene data show CDR1 as SGHTA and CDR2 as FQGTGA. The DNA of the CDR3 is TGTGCCAGCAGCTTAACGGCGGGGGTTAGGACCGGGGAGCTGTTTTTT. It codes for CASSLTAGVRTGELFF.

The chain employs TRBV29-1 and TRBJ2-6; D unresolved. The CDR3 totals 14 residues. Trimming took 7 bases from V and 0 from J, leaving 10 bases between them. Germline loops: CDR1 SQVTM, CDR2 ANQGSEA. The CDR3 is CSARPSSGANVLTF. The CDR3 DNA reads as TGCAGCGCCCGTCCCTCCTCTGGGGCCAACGTCCTGACTTTC.

This chain connects TRBV5-1 to TRBJ1-4, with 8 bases lining up with TRBD1. The CDR3 is made up of 14 amino acids. Germline loops: CDR1 SGHRS, CDR2 YFSETQ. V lost 6 bases, J lost 3 bases, and 4 bases stayed unmatched. This CDR3 is CASKKQGANEKLFF. The CDR3 bases are TGCGCCAGCAAGAAACAGGGGGCTAATGAAAAACTGTTTTTT.

The chain employs TRBV11-3 and TRBJ2-3, with 8 bases lining up with TRBD1. CDR3 length: 14 residues. The V and J ends lost 6 bases and 3 bases, in that order; junction bases with no gene match: 5. Per germline, CDR1 SGHNT and CDR2 YENEEA. The CDR3 here is CASSRGQGTDTQYF. The CDR3 bases are TGTGCCAGCAGTCGAGGACAGGGTACAGATACGCAGTATTTT. Together with reference TRBV11-3 and TRBJ2-3, the CDR3 gives the full variable domain: EAGVVQSPRYKIIEKKQPVAFWCNPISGHNTLYWYLQNLGQGPELLIRYENEEAVDDSQLPKDRFSAERLKGVDSTLKIQPAELGDSAVYLCASSRGQGTDTQYFGPGTRLTVL.

The V gene is TRBV9, the J gene TRBJ1-1, with a weak D call TRBD1 (6 bases). The ends were cut back, 4 bases at V and 4 bases at J, with 20 bases in the middle. Germline V gene sequence: CDR1 SGDLS, CDR2 YYNGEE. The CDR3 length is 16 residues. The DNA of the CDR3 is TGTGCCAGCAGCCCGTTGACAGGCGGGCTGGGCACTGAAGCTTTCTTT. It is translated as CASSPLTGGLGTEAFF.

This chain links TRBV7-2 with TRBJ2-7, with D uncertain. Germline CDR1 is SGHTA and CDR2 is FQGNSA. Trimming left V 1 base short and J 3 bases short, with 7 bases between. This CDR3 is 13 amino acids long. CDR3 bases: TGTGCCAGCAGCTTAGTGGCCAACTACGAGCAGTACTTC. It translates to CASSLVANYEQYF.

The chain recombines TRBV5-4 with TRBJ2-5; no clear D gene. Germline assignment: CDR1 SGHNT and CDR2 YYREEE (reference sequence). CDR3 length: 15 residues. The ends were cut back, 4 bases at V and 1 base at J, with 14 bases in the middle. The CDR3 nucleotides read TGTGCCAGCAGCCCTGGCACCGGGTTCCAAGAGACCCAGTACTTC. This gives the protein CASSPGTGFQETQYF.

A single count supports this clone. The rearrangement joins TRBV2 to TRBJ1-5; no definite D call. V was clipped by 2 bases and J by 4 bases, with 9 bases between them. Germline CDR1 SNHLY, CDR2 FYNNEI. The CDR3 is 14 residues long. Here the CDR3 DNA reads TGTGCCAGCAGTGAACTAGTGAGTAATCAGCCCCAGCATTTT. Translating it yields CASSELVSNQPQHF.

V gene TRBV5-4 combines with J gene TRBJ2-3; D ambiguous. The CDR3 has 14 residues. Germline V gene data show CDR1 as SGHNT and CDR2 as YYREEE (reference sequence). V dropped 0 bases and J dropped 6 bases, with 11 bases sitting between them. The CDR3 nucleotides read TGTGCCAGCAGCTTGGAAGTAGTTACTGATACGCAGTATTTT. Its translation: CASSLEVVTDTQYF.

This clone was seen only a few times. This chain links TRBV14 with TRBJ2-7; 7 bases map to TRBD1. CDR3 length: 16 residues. CDR1 is SGHDN and CDR2 is FVKESK in the germline V gene. Unmatched junction bases numbered 12, after V lost 3 bases and J lost 4 bases. The CDR3 region is CASSHPADRQNYEQYF. The CDR3 coding sequence is TGTGCCAGCAGCCACCCGGCGGACAGGCAAAATTACGAGCAGTACTTC.

This chain links TRBV2 with TRBJ1-1, with TRBD1 matching over 7 bases. The V gene's germline CDR1 is SNHLY and CDR2 FYNNEI. Trimming cost V 4 bases and J 5 bases; bases outside gene matches: 10. The length of the CDR3 is 15 residues. The CDR3 sequence is CASSVLTGWGTEAFF. DNA for the CDR3: TGTGCCAGCAGTGTCCTGACAGGGTGGGGGACTGAAGCTTTCTTT.

This clone was seen a few times. The rearrangement links TRBV7-3 to TRBJ2-1, with 12 bases matching TRBD2. With 2 bases clipped from V and 7 bases from J, the junction kept 6 bases outside the gene matches. CDR1 and CDR2 (germline): SGHTA, FQGTGA. The CDR3 extends over 16 amino acids. Here the CDR3 DNA reads TGTGCCAGCAGCTTAGTGGCTAGCGGGGGGGTAAATGAGCAGTTCTTC. Protein: CASSLVASGGVNEQFF.

This clone appeared once. The rearrangement uses TRBV14 and TRBJ1-6; 9 bases line up with TRBD1. With V trimmed by 4 bases and J by 7 bases, 5 bases remained unmatched. Germline assignment: CDR1 SGHDN and CDR2 FVKESK. CDR3 length: 15 amino acids. CDR3: CASSLGQGENSPLHF. The DNA for the CDR3 is TGTGCCAGCAGCCTGGGACAGGGTGAAAATTCACCCCTCCACTTT.

CDR3 sequence (DNA): TGCGCCAGCGGGGAGTCAGCTAGCACAGATACGCAGTATTTT. It translates to CASGESASTDTQYF. The genes are TRBV5-1 and TRBJ2-3, with a possible D match to TRBD2 (5 bases). Per germline, CDR1 SGHRS and CDR2 YFSETQ. The CDR3 runs to 14 residues. With 7 bases removed from V and 0 bases from J, the gap between germline ends came to 12 bases.

The gene calls are TRBV14 and TRBJ2-5, with D possibly TRBD2 on 7 matching bases. CDR1 is SGHDN, CDR2 FVKESK, per germline. Trimming pared 0 bases from V and 7 bases from J, leaving 9 bases between. This CDR3 contains 13 residues. The CDR3 bases are TGTGCCAGCAGCCAAGAGAGGGGGGGGACCCAGTACTTC. Its translation is CASSQERGGTQYF.

V and J are TRBV4-1 and TRBJ1-2, with a possible D match to TRBD1 (6 bases). Trimming removed 1 base from V and 2 bases from J, with 14 bases in between. The CDR3 length is 16 residues. Germline CDR1 MGHRA, CDR2 YSYEKL. In DNA form, the CDR3 reads TGCGCCAGCAGCCAAGTCACCACAGGGTCCAACTATGGCTACACCTTC. Translated: CASSQVTTGSNYGYTF.

The V gene is TRBV5-4, the J gene TRBJ1-3, with D perhaps TRBD1 (5 bases). V was shortened by 5 bases and J by 0 bases, with 9 bases between the two germline ends. The length of the CDR3 is 14 residues. The germline gives CDR1 SGHNT, CDR2 YYREEE (reference sequence). The CDR3 is CASSQDTSGNTIYF. CDR3 DNA: TGTGCCAGCAGTCAGGACACCTCTGGAAACACCATATATTTT.

In its sample, this clone was seen once. This chain connects TRBV4-1 to TRBJ2-7; TRBD1 agrees at 8 bases. Germline V CDR1 and CDR2: MGHRA, YSYEKL. V dropped 0 bases and J dropped 3; count of bases not matched to a gene: 25. CDR3 length equals 22 residues. The CDR3 here is CASSQDRSPPPTQGAASYEQYF. CDR3 nucleotides: TGCGCCAGCAGCCAAGATAGATCCCCTCCCCCTACCCAGGGGGCGGCGAGCTACGAGCAGTACTTC.